These 19 T cell receptor beta chains originate from one sample sequenced in a study of blood T cell repertoires in COVID-19. Method: immunoSEQ multiplex PCR; TCRdb's copy keeps in-frame clones and lacks some. The sample includes 85,000 to 100,000 clones, 80% to 90% of them seen just once. Specimen: peripheral blood. Receptors originate from a man older than 75 with COVID-19, enrolled during active disease.

The chain uses TRBV4-3 and TRBJ1-2; D unresolved. CDR1 and CDR2 (germline): LGHNA, YSLEER. V was trimmed by 1 base and J by 4 bases, leaving 13 bases between them. The CDR3 spans 15 residues. The CDR3 DNA follows: TGCGCCAGCAGCCAAGGTGTGCGGCAAATCTATGGCTACACCTTC. Its translation is CASSQGVRQIYGYTF.

V gene TRBV19 combines with J gene TRBJ1-6; D might be TRBD1 (6 bases). This CDR3 region has 14 residues. CDR1 and CDR2 from the germline V gene are LNHDA and SQIVND (reference sequence). V was pared by 6 bases and J by 7 bases, with 13 bases between. For the CDR3, the DNA is TGTGCCAGTAGGCTACAGGGAGACAATTCACCCCTCCACTTT. This translates into CASRLQGDNSPLHF.

The V and J genes are TRBV7-3 and TRBJ2-3; 11 bases are a match to TRBD1. Germline assignment: CDR1 SGHTA and CDR2 FQGTGA. V dropped 5 bases and J dropped 3; count of bases not matched to a gene: 7. CDR3 size: 16 residues. The CDR3, as DNA: TGTGCCAGCAGCCATCCGGGACAGGGGGTGACAGATACGCAGTATTTT. Amino acids: CASSHPGQGVTDTQYF. The full variable domain, with the rest looked up from reference TRBV7-3 and TRBJ2-3, is GAGVSQTPSNKVTEKGKYVELRCDPISGHTALYWYRQSLGQGPEFLIYFQGTGAADDSGLPNDRFFAVRPEGSVSTLKIQRTERGDSAVYLCASSHPGQGVTDTQYFGPGTRLTVL.

The chain couples TRBV3-1 (or the pseudogene TRBV3-2) to TRBJ2-7; D perhaps matches TRBD2 (6 bases). CDR1 and CDR2 from the germline V gene are LGHDT and YNNKEL (reference sequence). Trimming removed 5 bases from V and 0 bases from J, with 11 bases in between. This CDR3 region has 14 residues. The DNA for the CDR3 is TGTGCCAGCAGCTGGGGGGTATACTCCTACGAGCAGTACTTC. Translation: CASSWGVYSYEQYF.

J is TRBJ1-5 and V is TRBV7-3; D unclear. V was trimmed by 2 bases and J by 2 bases, leaving 4 bases between them. Looked up from germline, CDR1 is SGHTA and CDR2 is FQGTGA. This CDR3 spans 13 amino acids. The chain's CDR3 is CASSLGRNQPQHF. CDR3 nucleotides: TGTGCCAGCAGCTTAGGGCGCAATCAGCCCCAGCATTTT.

This clone occurred once. The chain employs TRBV11-2 and TRBJ2-1; 7 nucleotides line up with TRBD2. The CDR3 sequence is 14 residues long. After removal of 3 bases from V and 5 bases from J, the junction contained 4 bases not matched to a gene. CDR1 is SGHAT and CDR2 is FQNNGV in the germline V gene. CDR3 protein: CASSFGLADNEQFF. In DNA, the CDR3 is TGTGCCAGCAGCTTTGGGCTAGCGGACAATGAGCAGTTCTTC.

The chain recombines TRBV5-1 with TRBJ1-2; TRBD1 matches 7 bases. Germline V gene lookup returns CDR1 SGHRS and CDR2 YFSETQ. The V segment lost 5 bases and the J segment 8 bases; nucleotides outside the gene matches: 12. This CDR3 has 14 residues. The CDR3 here is CASSREGGAEGYTF. CDR3 nucleotide sequence: TGCGCCAGCAGTCGTGAAGGGGGCGCGGAAGGCTACACCTTC.

The gene calls are TRBV6-5 and TRBJ1-3, with 8 bases aligning to TRBD1. The trim removed 6 bases at V and 3 bases at J, leaving 7 bases unmatched. Germline V gene sequence: CDR1 MNHEY, CDR2 SVGAGI. The CDR3 length is 15 residues. CDR3: CASSQGAPGGNTIYF. The DNA for the CDR3 is TGTGCCAGCAGCCAGGGGGCGCCCGGTGGAAACACCATATATTTT.

In its sample, this clone was seen a few times. The chain is built from TRBV19 and TRBJ2-4, with D maybe TRBD1 (6 bases). V lost 3 bases and J 6 bases, leaving 18 bases between the germline ends. CDR3 length: 16 amino acids. Germline V gives CDR1 LNHDA, CDR2 SQIVND (reference sequence). CDR3 region: CASSILAGAMGNIQYF. CDR3 sequence (DNA): TGTGCCAGTAGTATTCTGGCAGGGGCCATGGGAAACATTCAGTACTTC.

The genes are TRBV29-1 and TRBJ1-1; D not resolved. CDR3 length: 12 amino acids. Germline CDR1 SQVTM, CDR2 ANQGSEA. The ends were cut back, 4 bases at V and 4 bases at J, with 10 bases in the middle. CDR3 protein: CSVGISPTEAFF. CDR3 bases: TGCAGCGTTGGTATTAGTCCCACTGAAGCTTTCTTT.

The J gene is TRBJ2-3, the V gene TRBV2, with 16 bases aligning to TRBD2. Trimming at V came to 4 bases and at J to 6 bases, leaving 7 bases not matched to a gene. Germline V gives CDR1 SNHLY, CDR2 FYNNEI. This CDR3 comprises 17 residues. The CDR3 spells CASSVPGLAGGPDTQYF. The DNA for the CDR3 is TGTGCCAGCAGTGTACCGGGACTAGCGGGAGGGCCGGATACGCAGTATTTT.

The rearrangement joins TRBV2 to TRBJ2-5; 10 bases are shared with TRBD1. CDR1 SNHLY and CDR2 FYNNEI come from the germline V gene. The CDR3 is 14 amino acids. Trimming took 8 bases from V and 7 from J; bases not matched to a gene: 10. The CDR3 protein is CASRQGARVGTQYF. In DNA form, the CDR3 reads TGTGCCAGCCGACAGGGGGCGCGGGTTGGGACCCAGTACTTC.

V and J are TRBV20-1 and TRBJ1-4; TRBD1 agrees at 12 bases. Germline assignment: CDR1 DFQATT and CDR2 SNEGSKA (reference sequence). The CDR3 loop spans 17 amino acids. V was pared by 3 bases and J by 7 bases, with 12 bases of the junction left unmatched. The CDR3 loop reads CSASILRGQGAGEKLFF. The DNA of the CDR3 is TGCAGTGCTAGTATCCTCCGGGGACAGGGGGCGGGTGAAAAACTGTTTTTT.

The rearrangement joins TRBV15 to TRBJ2-1, with D possibly TRBD2 on 6 matching bases. The CDR3 is 15 amino acids. The V end lost 5 bases, the J end lost 6 bases, and 17 bases lay between the germline ends. The germline gives CDR1 LNHNV, CDR2 YYDKDF (reference sequence). DNA of the CDR3: TGTGCCACCAGCCTCCGGGACTTCGCTGTCAATGAGCAGTTCTTC. It is translated as CATSLRDFAVNEQFF.

The rearrangement links TRBV28 to TRBJ1-1; D is unresolved. V was pared by 5 bases and J by 3 bases, with 10 bases between. The germline gives CDR1 MDHEN, CDR2 SYDVKM. This CDR3 region has 13 residues. This chain's CDR3 is CASSPRPYTEAFF. CDR3 sequence (DNA): TGTGCCAGCAGTCCTAGGCCCTACACTGAAGCTTTCTTT.

This clone has only a few counts. The V gene is TRBV5-4, the J gene TRBJ1-2; 9 nucleotides line up with TRBD1. CDR3 length: 14 amino acids. V gave up 4 bases and J gave up 3 bases; unmatched junction bases: 4. Germline CDR1 reads SGHNT; CDR2 reads YYREEE (reference sequence). Written as DNA, the CDR3 is TGTGCCAGCAGCCCAGACAGGGGGGACTATGGCTACACCTTC. Translating it yields CASSPDRGDYGYTF. Filled out from reference TRBV5-4 and TRBJ1-2, the complete variable domain reads ETGVTQSPTHLIKTRGQQVTLRCSSQSGHNTVSWYQQALGQGPQFIFQYYREEENGRGNFPPRFSGLQFPNYSSELNVNALELDDSALYLCASSPDRGDYGYTFGSGTRLTVV.

In DNA form, the CDR3 reads TGTGCCAGCTCACAGGGGGCGATGGCTGAAGCTTTCTTT. Residues: CASSQGAMAEAFF. V and J are TRBV18 and TRBJ1-1; 7 bases fit TRBD1. CDR3 length: 13 amino acids. The germline CDR1 and CDR2 sequences are KGHSH and LQKENI. The junction had 5 bases not matched to a gene; V was cut back by 4 bases and J by 6 bases.

The rearrangement joins TRBV6-9 to TRBJ2-7; 8 bases fit TRBD1. The CDR3 runs 14 residues. With 5 bases clipped from V and 2 bases from J, the junction kept 5 bases outside the gene matches. Germline lookup yields CDR1 MNHGY and CDR2 SVAAGI. The CDR3 coding sequence is TGTGCCAGCAGTACGGACAGGGTGGCCTACGAGCAGTACTTC. It specifies CASSTDRVAYEQYF.

This clone was found a few times. V and J are TRBV29-1 and TRBJ2-7; 8 bases are a match to TRBD1. This CDR3 has 13 amino acids. The V and J ends lost 5 bases and 5 bases, in that order; junction bases with no gene match: 8. The germline V gene has CDR1 SQVTM and CDR2 ANQGSEA. This chain's CDR3 is CSVYSDRGHEQYF. DNA of the CDR3: TGCAGCGTTTATTCCGACAGGGGCCACGAGCAGTACTTC.